This T cell receptor beta chain was documented in a study of T cells after yellow fever vaccination. Across the study: Any fraction with a low cell number was prepared using SMART-Seq v4 Ultra Low Input.

V lost 3 bases, J lost 5 bases, and 16 bases lay in between. This CDR3 is built from 15 residues. The germline gives CDR1 SGHTA, CDR2 FQGNSA. There are a few counts of this clonotype. Antigen: not known. TCRdb reanalysed the 5' RACE reads using MiXCR and keeps one entry per CDR3 protein. The profile shows some 73,000 distinct CDR3 sequences, around 7.7% of them singletons. Study outcomes and limitations: It was a small share of clonotypes that appeared in both CD4 and CD8 compartments. The presence of abundant clonotypes contaminating from the bulk population was possible in FACS-sorted repertoires. Post-booster reappearance was seen for most primary-vaccination clones (around 96% CD4, around 91% CD8).

V gene TRBV7-2 combines with J gene TRBJ2-5; D unclear. This sequence was found in a man under 40 who received the YFV17D yellow fever vaccine. Sequencing was performed on CD8+ T cells sorted from PBMCs, taken on the day of the yellow fever booster vaccination. The CDR3 is CASSFWSRSWETQYF. Here the CDR3 DNA reads TGTGCCAGCAGCTTTTGGTCTAGAAGTTGGGAGACCCAGTACTTC.